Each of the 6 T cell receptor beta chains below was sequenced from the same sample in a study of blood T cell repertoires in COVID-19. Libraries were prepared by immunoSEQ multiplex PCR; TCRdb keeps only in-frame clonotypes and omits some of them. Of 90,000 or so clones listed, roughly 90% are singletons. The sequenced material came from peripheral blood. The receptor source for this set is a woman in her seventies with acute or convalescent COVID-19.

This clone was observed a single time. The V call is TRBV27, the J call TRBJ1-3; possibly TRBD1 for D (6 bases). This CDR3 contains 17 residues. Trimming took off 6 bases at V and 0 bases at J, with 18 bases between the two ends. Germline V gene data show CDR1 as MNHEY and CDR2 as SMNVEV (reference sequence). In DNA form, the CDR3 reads TGTGCCAGCAGGAAATCGGACAGTTTTCTCTCTGGAAACACCATATATTTT. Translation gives CASRKSDSFLSGNTIYF.

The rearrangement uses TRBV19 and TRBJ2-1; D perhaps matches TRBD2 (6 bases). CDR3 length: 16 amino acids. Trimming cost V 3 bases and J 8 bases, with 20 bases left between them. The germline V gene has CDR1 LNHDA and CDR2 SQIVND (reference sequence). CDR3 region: CASSIQEGLPSDEQFF. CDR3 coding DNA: TGTGCCAGTAGTATTCAGGAGGGATTACCCTCGGATGAGCAGTTCTTC.

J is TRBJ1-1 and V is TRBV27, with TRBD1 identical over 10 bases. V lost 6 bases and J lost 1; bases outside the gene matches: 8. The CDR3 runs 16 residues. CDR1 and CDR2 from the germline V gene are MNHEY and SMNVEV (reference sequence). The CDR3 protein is CASSSRDRGRNTEAFF. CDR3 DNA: TGTGCCAGCAGCTCCAGGGACAGGGGTAGGAACACTGAAGCTTTCTTT.

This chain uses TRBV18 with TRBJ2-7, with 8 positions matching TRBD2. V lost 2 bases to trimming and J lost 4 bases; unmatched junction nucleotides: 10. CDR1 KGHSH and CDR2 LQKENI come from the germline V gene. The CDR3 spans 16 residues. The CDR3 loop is CASSPIGSGGLYEQYF. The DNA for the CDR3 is TGTGCCAGCTCACCAATTGGCTCGGGGGGGCTATACGAGCAGTACTTC. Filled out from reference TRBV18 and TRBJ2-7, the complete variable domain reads NAGVMQNPRHLVRRRGQEARLRCSPMKGHSHVYWYRQLPEEGLKFMVYLQKENIIDESGMPKERFSAEFPKEGPSILRIQQVVRGDSAAYFCASSPIGSGGLYEQYFGPGTRLTVT.

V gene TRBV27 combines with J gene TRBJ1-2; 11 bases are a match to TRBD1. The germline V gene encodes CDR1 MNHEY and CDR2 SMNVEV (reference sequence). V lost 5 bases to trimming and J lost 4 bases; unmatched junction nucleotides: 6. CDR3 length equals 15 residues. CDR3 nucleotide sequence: TGTGCCAGCAGTGCATCCGGGACAGGGGGCTATGGCTACACCTTC. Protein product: CASSASGTGGYGYTF.

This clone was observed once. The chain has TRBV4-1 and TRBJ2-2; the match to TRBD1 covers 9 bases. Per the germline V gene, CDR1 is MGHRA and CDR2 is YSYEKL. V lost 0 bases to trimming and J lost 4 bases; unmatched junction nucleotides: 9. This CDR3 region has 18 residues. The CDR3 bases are TGCGCCAGCAGCCAAGATTTCCCGCAGGGACAGGGCACCGGGGAGCTGTTTTTT. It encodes CASSQDFPQGQGTGELFF.